A selection of T cell receptor beta chains follows, all from one sample in a study of T-cell reconstitution after alpha-beta-depleted transplantation in children. MiXCR, applied by TCRdb to the PCR reads, yields one record per CDR3 protein. The sample has 450,000 to 600,000 distinct CDR3 sequences; 10% to 15% are singletons. The sample was PBMCs, mostly from graft donor cells, taken 360 days after TCRalphabeta/CD19-depleted stem cell transplant. The receptor set was obtained from a male patient younger than 18 who had a stem cell transplant for acute myeloid leukemia, so the T cells may come from the graft donor. CDR3s include the opening cysteine and the closing phenylalanine or tryptophan. Each record gives: V gene, D gene, clone size, J gene, CDR3 DNA, CDR3 protein. D genes are given only for firm matches. Part of the rows lack a size; the others show once, few, many or a class for expanded clones.

TRBV7-3	NA	NA	TRBJ2-7	TGTGCCAGCAGCGCTCGACCGAGCTACGAGCAGTACTTC	CASSARPSYEQYF
TRBV10-3	NA	many	TRBJ2-5	TGTGCCATCTCCTCCCCCAAAGAGACCCAGTACTTC	CAISSPKETQYF
TRBV20-1	NA	many	TRBJ2-7	TGCAGTGCCGCGGGGCTTCGGTACGAGCAGTACTTC	CSAAGLRYEQYF
TRBV7-2	NA	NA	TRBJ2-2	TGTGCCAGCAGCTTACTAGCCCAAAACACCGGGGAGCTGTTTTTT	CASSLLAQNTGELFF
TRBV29-1	TRBD1	NA	TRBJ2-1	TGCAGCTTCAGGACAGGGGGCTCTGGGACTACCTACAATGAGCAGTTCTTC	CSFRTGGSGTTYNEQFF
TRBV6-5	NA	many	TRBJ1-1	TGTGCCAGCAGTTGGGGGCGCGGATACACTGAAGCTTTCTTT	CASSWGRGYTEAFF
TRBV11-2	TRBD2	NA	TRBJ2-7	TGTGCCAGCAGCTTATTAGGGATAGGGACTAGCGGGAGGGCCTCATACGAGCAGTACTTC	CASSLLGIGTSGRASYEQYF
TRBV3-1	NA	few	TRBJ2-7	TGTGCCAGCAGCCATGAACCCTCCTACGAGCAGTACTTC	CASSHEPSYEQYF
TRBV7-9	NA	NA	TRBJ2-1	TGTGCCAGCAGCTTAGTAGTAGCCAATGAGCAGTTCTTC	CASSLVVANEQFF
TRBV29-1	TRBD2	NA	TRBJ2-2	TGCAGCGTTGCGGGGGGCGGAAGCGGGGGTAGGACCGGGGAGCTGTTTTTT	CSVAGGGSGGRTGELFF
TRBV4-3	TRBD2	few	TRBJ2-7	TGCGCCAGCAGCCAAGGTGACGCTAGCGGGTTCGAGCAGTACTTC	CASSQGDASGFEQYF
TRBV24-1	NA	NA	TRBJ2-3	TGTGCCACCAGTGTCACGGGGAACAGCAGCCCAGATACGCAGTATTTT	CATSVTGNSSPDTQYF
TRBV5-6	TRBD2	many	TRBJ2-1	TGTGCCAGCAGCTTGCAATTTCAGAAACTAGCGGGAGATGAGCAGTTCTTC	CASSLQFQKLAGDEQFF
TRBV7-6	NA	NA	TRBJ2-3	TGTGCCAGCAGCTTAGCGCTTGGCAGGGGTTCAGATACGCAGTATTTT	CASSLALGRGSDTQYF
TRBV7-2	NA	NA	TRBJ2-7	TGTGCCAGCAGCCCCTTTCGCGAGCAGTACTTC	CASSPFREQYF
TRBV24-1	TRBD1	few	TRBJ1-1	TGTGCCACCAGTGATTTTAACGGTGACAGGGAAGGGACTGAAGCTTTCTTT	CATSDFNGDREGTEAFF
TRBV4-3	TRBD2	NA	TRBJ2-1	TGCGCCAGCAGCCAACGACTAGCGGGGAACTCCTACAATGAGCAGTTCTTC	CASSQRLAGNSYNEQFF
TRBV28	NA	NA	TRBJ1-2	TGTGCCAGCAGTTTATCCCTTCGTCAACAGTGGGGCTACACCTTC	CASSLSLRQQWGYTF
TRBV7-8	TRBD2	many	TRBJ2-3	TGTGCCAGCAGCCCACGGAGCGGGAGTCCCACAGATACGCAGTATTTT	CASSPRSGSPTDTQYF
TRBV6-1	TRBD1	few	TRBJ1-5	TGTGCCAGCAGTCCTCCGGGACAGGGGGGCAATCAGCCCCAGCATTTT	CASSPPGQGGNQPQHF